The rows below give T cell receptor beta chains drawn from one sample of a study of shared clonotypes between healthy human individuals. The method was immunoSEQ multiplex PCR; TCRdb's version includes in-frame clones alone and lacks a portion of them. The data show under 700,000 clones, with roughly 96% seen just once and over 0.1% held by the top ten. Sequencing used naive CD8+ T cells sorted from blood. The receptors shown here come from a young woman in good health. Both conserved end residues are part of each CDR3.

CDR3aa: CASSLGLLGEEGDNEQFF
v_gene: TRBV7-6
j_gene: TRBJ2-1

CDR3aa: CASRPNTEAFF
v_gene: TRBV6-1
j_gene: TRBJ1-1

CDR3aa: CASRRGQGPIEQFF
v_gene: TRBV28
j_gene: TRBJ2-1

CDR3aa: CASSEKGAYPDTQYF
v_gene: TRBV2
j_gene: TRBJ2-3

CDR3aa: CASAYRDRVAEQYF
v_gene: TRBV19
j_gene: NA

CDR3aa: CASSVIQGGTEAFF
v_gene: TRBV9
j_gene: TRBJ1-1

CDR3aa: CASSSPVNRETEAFF
v_gene: TRBV11-2
j_gene: TRBJ1-1

CDR3aa: CASSLEEFAGGEQYF
v_gene: TRBV11-2
j_gene: TRBJ2-7

CDR3aa: CASSQRGTNAEAFF
v_gene: TRBV4-2
j_gene: TRBJ1-1

CDR3aa: CASSLEGGGTGELFF
v_gene: TRBV5-6
j_gene: TRBJ2-2

CDR3aa: CASSATWWGDGYTF
v_gene: TRBV5-4
j_gene: TRBJ1-2

CDR3aa: CASSLAQHGYTF
v_gene: TRBV7-9
j_gene: TRBJ1-2

CDR3aa: CASQDPYNEQFF
v_gene: TRBV7-9
j_gene: TRBJ2-1

CDR3aa: CAISDTGGGEAFF
v_gene: TRBV10-3
j_gene: TRBJ1-1

CDR3aa: CASSFTYAGEDIQYF
v_gene: TRBV5-4
j_gene: TRBJ2-4

CDR3aa: CAWMGSTFHGYTF
v_gene: TRBV30
j_gene: TRBJ1-2

CDR3aa: CASSVERDLIYEQYF
v_gene: TRBV9
j_gene: TRBJ2-7

CDR3aa: CASSIRESGRESYEQYF
v_gene: TRBV19
j_gene: NA

CDR3aa: CASSLLNTEAFF
v_gene: TRBV28
j_gene: TRBJ1-1

CDR3aa: CASSLGTNTEAFF
v_gene: TRBV5-4
j_gene: TRBJ1-1

CDR3aa: CASSSGRMNYGYTF
v_gene: TRBV4-1
j_gene: TRBJ1-2

CDR3aa: CASSQDSYNYGYTF
v_gene: TRBV28
j_gene: TRBJ1-2

CDR3aa: CASSQPMGGENEQFF
v_gene: TRBV16
j_gene: TRBJ2-1

CDR3aa: CASSYSPQGGEKLFF
v_gene: TRBV6-5
j_gene: TRBJ1-4

CDR3aa: CASRRQGGTSNQPQHF
v_gene: TRBV27
j_gene: TRBJ1-5

CDR3aa: CASSLRSFEQYF
v_gene: TRBV13
j_gene: TRBJ2-7

CDR3aa: CASSPPLAADTQYF
v_gene: TRBV9
j_gene: TRBJ2-3

CDR3aa: CASSYWTGHVEKLFF
v_gene: TRBV14
j_gene: TRBJ1-4

CDR3aa: CASSDLTGQRDTQYF
v_gene: TRBV6-1
j_gene: TRBJ2-3

CDR3aa: CASSLAFIDGEIKGKLFF
v_gene: TRBV7-6
j_gene: TRBJ1-4

CDR3aa: CASTPGTRGVEQYF
v_gene: TRBV28
j_gene: TRBJ2-7

CDR3aa: CASSFTRDLSYEQYF
v_gene: TRBV27
j_gene: TRBJ2-7

CDR3aa: CASSLLAGGRETQYF
v_gene: TRBV27
j_gene: TRBJ2-5

CDR3aa: CASSQVVLITSTDTQYF
v_gene: TRBV4-1
j_gene: TRBJ2-3

CDR3aa: CASSATGGDGYTF
v_gene: TRBV9
j_gene: TRBJ1-2

CDR3aa: CASSEAIGGEEETQYF
v_gene: TRBV6-1
j_gene: TRBJ2-5

CDR3aa: CASSDSGTNEEQFF
v_gene: TRBV9
j_gene: TRBJ2-1

CDR3aa: CSVKSVQETQYF
v_gene: TRBV29-1
j_gene: TRBJ2-5

CDR3aa: CASSPPSPFGTYEQYF
v_gene: TRBV7-4
j_gene: TRBJ2-7

CDR3aa: CASNSHGQPKGEAFF
v_gene: TRBV21-1
j_gene: TRBJ1-1

CDR3aa: CASSITMNTEAFF
v_gene: TRBV27
j_gene: TRBJ1-1